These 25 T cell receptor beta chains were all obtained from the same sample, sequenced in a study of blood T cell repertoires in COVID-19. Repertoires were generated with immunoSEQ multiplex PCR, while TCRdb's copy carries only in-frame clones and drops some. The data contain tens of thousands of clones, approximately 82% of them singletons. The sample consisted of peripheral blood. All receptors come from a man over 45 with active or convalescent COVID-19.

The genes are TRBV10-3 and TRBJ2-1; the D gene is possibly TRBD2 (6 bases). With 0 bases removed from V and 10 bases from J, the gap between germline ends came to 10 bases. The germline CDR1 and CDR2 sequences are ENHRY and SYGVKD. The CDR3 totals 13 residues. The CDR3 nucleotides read TGTGCCATCAGTGAGTCGCCGGGGGTCGAGCAGTTCTTC. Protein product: CAISESPGVEQFF.

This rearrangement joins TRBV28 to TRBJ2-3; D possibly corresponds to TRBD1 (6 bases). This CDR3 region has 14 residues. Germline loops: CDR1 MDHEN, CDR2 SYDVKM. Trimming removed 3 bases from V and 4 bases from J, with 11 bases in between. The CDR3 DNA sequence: TGTGCCAGCAGTTTCCGCAGGGGATCAGATACGCAGTATTTT. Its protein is CASSFRRGSDTQYF.

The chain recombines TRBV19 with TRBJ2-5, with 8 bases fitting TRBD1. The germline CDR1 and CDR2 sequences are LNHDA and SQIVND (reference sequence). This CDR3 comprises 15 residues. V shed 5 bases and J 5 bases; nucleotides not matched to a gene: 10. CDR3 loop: CASSSPTGAGETQYF. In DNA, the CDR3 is TGTGCCAGTAGTTCACCGACAGGGGCGGGCGAGACCCAGTACTTC.

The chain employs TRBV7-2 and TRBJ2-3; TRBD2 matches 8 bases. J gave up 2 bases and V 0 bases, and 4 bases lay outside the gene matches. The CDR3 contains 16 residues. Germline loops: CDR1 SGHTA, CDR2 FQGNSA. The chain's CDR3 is CASSLAGGANTDTQYF. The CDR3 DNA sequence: TGTGCCAGCAGCTTAGCCGGGGGGGCCAACACAGATACGCAGTATTTT.

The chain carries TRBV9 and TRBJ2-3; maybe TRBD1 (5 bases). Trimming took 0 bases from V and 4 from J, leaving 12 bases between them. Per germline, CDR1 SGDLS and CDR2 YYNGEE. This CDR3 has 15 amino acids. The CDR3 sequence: CASSVAGMGPDTQYF. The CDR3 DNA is TGTGCCAGCAGCGTAGCAGGGATGGGGCCAGATACGCAGTATTTT.

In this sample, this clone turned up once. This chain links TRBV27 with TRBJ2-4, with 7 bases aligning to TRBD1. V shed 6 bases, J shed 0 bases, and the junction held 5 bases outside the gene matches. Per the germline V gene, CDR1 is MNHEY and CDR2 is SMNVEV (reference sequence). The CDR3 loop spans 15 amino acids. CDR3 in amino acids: CASRRTGLAKNIQYF. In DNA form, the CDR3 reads TGTGCCAGCAGAAGGACAGGCCTAGCCAAAAACATTCAGTACTTC.

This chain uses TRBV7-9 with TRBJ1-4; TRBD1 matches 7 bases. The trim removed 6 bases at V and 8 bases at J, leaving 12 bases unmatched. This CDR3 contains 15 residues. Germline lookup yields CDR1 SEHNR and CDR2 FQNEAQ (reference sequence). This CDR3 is CASRGPGGEAEKLFF. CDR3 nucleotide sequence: TGTGCCAGCAGGGGACCAGGGGGAGAGGCGGAAAAACTGTTTTTT.

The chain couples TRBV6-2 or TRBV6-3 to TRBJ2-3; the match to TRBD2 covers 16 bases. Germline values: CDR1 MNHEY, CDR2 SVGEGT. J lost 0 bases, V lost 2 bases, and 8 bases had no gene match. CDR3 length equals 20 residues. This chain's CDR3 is CASSYPGLAGGPTSTDTQYF. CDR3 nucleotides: TGTGCCAGCAGTTACCCGGGACTAGCGGGGGGGCCGACTAGCACAGATACGCAGTATTTT.

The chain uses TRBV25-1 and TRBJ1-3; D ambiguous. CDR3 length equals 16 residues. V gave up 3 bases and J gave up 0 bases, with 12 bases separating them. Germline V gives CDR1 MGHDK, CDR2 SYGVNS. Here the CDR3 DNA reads TGTGCCAGCAGTGAGACTAAGGGAGACTCTGGAAACACCATATATTTT. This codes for CASSETKGDSGNTIYF.

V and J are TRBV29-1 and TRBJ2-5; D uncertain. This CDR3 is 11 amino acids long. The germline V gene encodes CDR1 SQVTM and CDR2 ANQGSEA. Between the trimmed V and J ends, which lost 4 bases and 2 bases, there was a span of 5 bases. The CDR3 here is CSVGQQETQYF. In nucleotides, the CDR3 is TGCAGCGTTGGGCAGCAAGAGACCCAGTACTTC. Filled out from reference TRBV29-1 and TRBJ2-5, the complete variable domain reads SAVISQKPSRDICQRGTSLTIQCQVDSQVTMMFWYRQQPGQSLTLIATANQGSEATYESGFVIDKFPISRPNLTFSTLTVSNMSPEDSSIYLCSVGQQETQYFGPGTRLLVL.

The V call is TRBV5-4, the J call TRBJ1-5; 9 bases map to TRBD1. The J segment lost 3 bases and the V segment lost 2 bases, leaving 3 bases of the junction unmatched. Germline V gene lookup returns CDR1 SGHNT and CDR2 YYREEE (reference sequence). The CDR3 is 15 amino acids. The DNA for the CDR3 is TGTGCCAGCAGCTTTGGGACAGGGAACAATCAGCCCCAGCATTTT. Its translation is CASSFGTGNNQPQHF. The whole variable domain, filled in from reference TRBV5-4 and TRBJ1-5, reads ETGVTQSPTHLIKTRGQQVTLRCSSQSGHNTVSWYQQALGQGPQFIFQYYREEENGRGNFPPRFSGLQFPNYSSELNVNALELDDSALYLCASSFGTGNNQPQHFGDGTRLSIL.

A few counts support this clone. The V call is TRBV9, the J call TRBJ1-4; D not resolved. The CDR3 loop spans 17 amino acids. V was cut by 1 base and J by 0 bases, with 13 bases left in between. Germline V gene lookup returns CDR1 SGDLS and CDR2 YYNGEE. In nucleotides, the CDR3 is TGTGCCAGCAGCGTACGTTCGACACCAGCAACTAATGAAAAACTGTTTTTT. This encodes CASSVRSTPATNEKLFF.

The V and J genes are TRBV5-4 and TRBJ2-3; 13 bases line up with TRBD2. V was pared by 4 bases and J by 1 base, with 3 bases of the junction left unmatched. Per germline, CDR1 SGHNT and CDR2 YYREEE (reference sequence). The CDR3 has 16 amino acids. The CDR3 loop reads CASSAGLAGGTDTQYF. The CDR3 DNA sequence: TGTGCCAGCAGCGCTGGACTAGCGGGGGGCACAGATACGCAGTATTTT. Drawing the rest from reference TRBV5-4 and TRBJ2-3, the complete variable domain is ETGVTQSPTHLIKTRGQQVTLRCSSQSGHNTVSWYQQALGQGPQFIFQYYREEENGRGNFPPRFSGLQFPNYSSELNVNALELDDSALYLCASSAGLAGGTDTQYFGPGTRLTVL.

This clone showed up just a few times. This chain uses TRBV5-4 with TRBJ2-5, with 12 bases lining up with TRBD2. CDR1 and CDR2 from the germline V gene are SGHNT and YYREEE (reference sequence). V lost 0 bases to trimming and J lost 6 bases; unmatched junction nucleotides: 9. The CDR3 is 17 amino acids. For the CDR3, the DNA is TGTGCCAGCAGCTTGGGTCTAGCGGGGGGGCCTCTGAAGACCCAGTACTTC. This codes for CASSLGLAGGPLKTQYF.

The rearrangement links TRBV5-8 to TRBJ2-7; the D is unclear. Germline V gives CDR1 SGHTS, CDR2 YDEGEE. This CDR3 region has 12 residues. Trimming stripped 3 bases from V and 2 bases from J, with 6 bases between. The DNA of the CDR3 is TGTGCCAGCAGCTGGCCCCCCTACGAGCAGTACGTC. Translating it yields CASSWPPYEQYV.

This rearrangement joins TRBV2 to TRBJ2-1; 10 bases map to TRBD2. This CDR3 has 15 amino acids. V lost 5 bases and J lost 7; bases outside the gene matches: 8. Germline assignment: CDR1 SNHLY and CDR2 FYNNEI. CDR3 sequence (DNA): TGTGCCAGCAGTCTCAGCGGGGGGGCCGGGAATGAGCAGTTCTTC. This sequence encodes CASSLSGGAGNEQFF.

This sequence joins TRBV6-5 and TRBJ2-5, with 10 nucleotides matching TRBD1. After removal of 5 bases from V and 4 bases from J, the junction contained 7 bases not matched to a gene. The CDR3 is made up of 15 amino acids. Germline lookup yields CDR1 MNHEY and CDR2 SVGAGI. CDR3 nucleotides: TGTGCCAGCAGTCGGACAGGGGGTACCCCAGAGACCCAGTACTTC. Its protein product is CASSRTGGTPETQYF.

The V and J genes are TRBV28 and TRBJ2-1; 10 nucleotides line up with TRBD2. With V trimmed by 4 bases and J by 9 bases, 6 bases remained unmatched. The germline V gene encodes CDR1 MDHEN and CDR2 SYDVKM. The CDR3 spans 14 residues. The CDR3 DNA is TGTGCCAGCAGTTCCAGCGGGGGGGCCGGTGAGCAGTTCTTC. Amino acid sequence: CASSSSGGAGEQFF.

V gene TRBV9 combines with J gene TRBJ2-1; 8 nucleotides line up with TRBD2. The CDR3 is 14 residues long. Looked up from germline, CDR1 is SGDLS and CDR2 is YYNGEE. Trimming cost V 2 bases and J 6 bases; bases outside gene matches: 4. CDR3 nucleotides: TGTGCCAGCAGCGTGAGCGGGGGTCTCAATGAGCAGTTCTTC. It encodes CASSVSGGLNEQFF.

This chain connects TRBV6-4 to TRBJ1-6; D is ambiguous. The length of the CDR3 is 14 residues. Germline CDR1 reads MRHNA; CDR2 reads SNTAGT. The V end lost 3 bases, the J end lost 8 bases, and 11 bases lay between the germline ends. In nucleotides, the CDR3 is TGTGCCAGCAGTGAAGGTCAGGCTCATTCACCCCTCCACTTT. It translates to CASSEGQAHSPLHF.

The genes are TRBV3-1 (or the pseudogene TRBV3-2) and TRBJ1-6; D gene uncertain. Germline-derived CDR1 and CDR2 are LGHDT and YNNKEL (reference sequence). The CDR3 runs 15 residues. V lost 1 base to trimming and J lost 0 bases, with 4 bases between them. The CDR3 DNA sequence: TGTGCCAGCAGCCAAGGGAGCTCCTATAATTCACCCCTCCACTTT. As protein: CASSQGSSYNSPLHF.

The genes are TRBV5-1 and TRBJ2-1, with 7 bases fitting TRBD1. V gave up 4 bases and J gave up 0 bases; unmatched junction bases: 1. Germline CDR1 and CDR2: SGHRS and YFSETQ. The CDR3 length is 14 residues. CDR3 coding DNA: TGCGCCAGCAGCGGGGACAGCTCCTACAATGAGCAGTTCTTC. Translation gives CASSGDSSYNEQFF.

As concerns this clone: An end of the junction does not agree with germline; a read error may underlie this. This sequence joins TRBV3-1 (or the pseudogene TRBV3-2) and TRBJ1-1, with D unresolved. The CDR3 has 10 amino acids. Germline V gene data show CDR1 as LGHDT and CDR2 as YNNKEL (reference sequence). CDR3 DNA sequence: TGTGCCAGCAGCCAACCACCGGGTCAGTTT. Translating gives CASSQPPGQF.

In DNA form, the CDR3 reads TGTGCCAGCATGGGGACTAGTTATACAGATACGCAGTATTTT. Protein product: CASMGTSYTDTQYF. V usage is TRBV3-1 (or the pseudogene TRBV3-2) and J usage is TRBJ2-3, with 8 bases aligning to TRBD2. The CDR3 runs to 14 residues. Germline trimming cut 7 bases from V and 3 bases from J; bases unmatched to any gene: 6. Germline V gene data show CDR1 as LGHDT and CDR2 as YNNKEL (reference sequence).

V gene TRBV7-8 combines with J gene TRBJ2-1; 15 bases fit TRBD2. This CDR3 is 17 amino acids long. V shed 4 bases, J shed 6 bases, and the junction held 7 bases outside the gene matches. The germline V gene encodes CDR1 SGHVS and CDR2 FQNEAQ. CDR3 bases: TGTGCCAGCAGCTCCGCAGGGACTAGCGGGGGGTTCAATGAGCAGTTCTTC. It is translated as CASSSAGTSGGFNEQFF. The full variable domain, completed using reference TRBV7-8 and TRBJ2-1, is GAGVSQSPRYKVAKRGQDVALRCDPISGHVSLFWYQQALGQGPEFLTYFQNEAQLDKSGLPSDRFFAERPEGSVSTLKIQRTQQEDSAVYLCASSSAGTSGGFNEQFFGPGTRLTVL.